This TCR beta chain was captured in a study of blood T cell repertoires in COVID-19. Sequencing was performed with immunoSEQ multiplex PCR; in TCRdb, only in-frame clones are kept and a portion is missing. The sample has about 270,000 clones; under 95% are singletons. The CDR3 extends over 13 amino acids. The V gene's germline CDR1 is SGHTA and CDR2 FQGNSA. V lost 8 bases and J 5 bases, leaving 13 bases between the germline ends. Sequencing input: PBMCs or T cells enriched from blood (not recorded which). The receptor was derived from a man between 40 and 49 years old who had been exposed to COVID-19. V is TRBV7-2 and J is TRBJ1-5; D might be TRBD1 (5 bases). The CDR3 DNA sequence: TGTGCCAGCGGAGCAGGGATGGATCAGCCCCAGCATTTT. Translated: CASGAGMDQPQHF.